Shown below are 2 T cell receptor beta chains from a single sample sequenced in a study of cytomegalovirus exposure and HLA in healthy donors. Vbeta (60) and Jbeta (13) primers were used in the PCR. The table came from immunoSEQ multiplex PCR; TCRdb's copy has only in-frame clones and leaves some out. The sample contains roughly 120,000 clones, approximately 9.4% of which appear only once. Sequencing was done on a sample of PBMCs. The receptors derive from a man in his thirties or forties in good health and CMV-seronegative.

This clone was observed a few times. The chain carries TRBV11-2 and TRBJ1-2; 8 bases are shared with TRBD1. The junction had 5 bases not matched to a gene; V was cut back by 1 base and J by 4 bases. There are 15 residues in the CDR3. Germline V gene sequence: CDR1 SGHAT, CDR2 FQNNGV. This CDR3 reads CASSLGGQGSYGYTF. The DNA for the CDR3 is TGTGCCAGCAGCTTAGGAGGACAGGGAAGCTATGGCTACACCTTC.

CDR3: CASSFGQDYEQYF. The CDR3 coding sequence is TGTGCCAGCAGCTTCGGACAGGACTACGAGCAGTACTTC. This chain connects TRBV6-6 to TRBJ2-7, with TRBD1 identical over 7 bases. V dropped 6 bases and J dropped 3; count of bases not matched to a gene: 5. Germline V gene lookup returns CDR1 MNHNY and CDR2 SVGAGI (reference sequence). This CDR3 comprises 13 residues.